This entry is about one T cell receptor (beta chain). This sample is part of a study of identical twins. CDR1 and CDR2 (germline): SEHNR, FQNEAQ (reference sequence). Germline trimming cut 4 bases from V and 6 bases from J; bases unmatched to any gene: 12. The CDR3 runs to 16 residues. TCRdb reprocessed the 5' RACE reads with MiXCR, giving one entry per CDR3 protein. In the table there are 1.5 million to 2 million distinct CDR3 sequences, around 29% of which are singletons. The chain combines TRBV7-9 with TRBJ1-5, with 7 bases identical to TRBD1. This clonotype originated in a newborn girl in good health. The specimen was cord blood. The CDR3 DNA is TGTGCCAGCAGCTCCTCCACCGGGACAGCACGTCAGCCCCAGCATTTT. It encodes CASSSSTGTARQPQHF.